This TCR beta chain comes out of a study of somatic mutations in cytotoxic T cells in rheumatoid arthritis. As concerns this clone: Antigen: not known.

Germline CDR1 and CDR2: MDHEN and SYDVKM. This CDR3 spans 15 amino acids. Trimming cost V 2 bases and J 7 bases; bases outside gene matches: 6. Sequencing used immunoSEQ multiplex PCR; TCRdb keeps in-frame clones, though not all of them. The data contain about 11,000 clones, around four fifths of them singletons. Study results and caveats: What antigens the expanded CD8+ clones targeted remained unknown. Among rheumatoid arthritis patients and age-matched healthy controls, CD8+ T-cell clonality was not significantly different.

The study pulled out CD4+ and CD8+ cells with positive magnetic bead selection and then checked their purity by flow cytometry. This clonotype was obtained from a woman aged 60-75 years with rheumatoid arthritis. The chain recombines TRBV28 with TRBJ2-1, with 9 bases lining up with TRBD2. The sample consisted of CD8+ T cells sorted from blood. The CDR3: CASSLAGGPRNEQFF. Written as DNA, the CDR3 is TGTGCCAGCAGTTTAGCGGGAGGGCCGAGGAATGAGCAGTTCTTC.